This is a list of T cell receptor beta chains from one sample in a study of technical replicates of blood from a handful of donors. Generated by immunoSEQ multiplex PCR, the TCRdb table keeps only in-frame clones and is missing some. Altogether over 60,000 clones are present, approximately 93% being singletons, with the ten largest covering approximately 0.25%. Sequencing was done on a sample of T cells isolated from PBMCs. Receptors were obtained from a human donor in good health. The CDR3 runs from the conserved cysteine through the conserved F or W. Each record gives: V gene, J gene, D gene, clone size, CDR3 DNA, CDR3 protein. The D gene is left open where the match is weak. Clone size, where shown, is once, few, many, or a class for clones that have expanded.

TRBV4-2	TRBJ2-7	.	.	TGTGCCAGCAGCCTGACTAGCTACGAGCAGTACTTC	CASSLTSYEQYF
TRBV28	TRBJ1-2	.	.	TGTGCCAGCAGTACGGGTGGGGCCTCCGACTATGGCTACACCTTC	CASSTGGASDYGYTF
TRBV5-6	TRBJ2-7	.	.	TGTGCCAGCAGCTGGGGCCCGGCCTTGAGCTCCTACGAGCAGTACTTC	CASSWGPALSSYEQYF
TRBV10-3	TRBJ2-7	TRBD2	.	TGTGCCATCAGGGGGACTAGTGGCTACGAGCAGTACTTC	CAIRGTSGYEQYF
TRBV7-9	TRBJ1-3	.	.	TGTGCCAGCATCGGTGGCTCTGGAAACACCATATATTTT	CASIGGSGNTIYF
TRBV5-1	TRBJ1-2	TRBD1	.	TGCGCCAGCAGCTCCCAACTAACAGGGGTGAATGGCTACACCTTC	CASSSQLTGVNGYTF
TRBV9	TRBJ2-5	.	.	TGTGCCAGCAGCCGCTCCCGGCAAGAGACCCAGTACTTC	CASSRSRQETQYF
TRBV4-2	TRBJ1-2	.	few	TGTGCCAGCAGCCAAGAAAGCAGGGCTAAAGCCTACACCTTC	CASSQESRAKAYTF
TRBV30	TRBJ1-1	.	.	TGTGCCTGGAGTGTCGGGTCGAACACTGAAGCTTTCTTT	CAWSVGSNTEAFF
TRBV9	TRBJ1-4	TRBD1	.	TGTGCCAGCAGCGTAGGTGGGGACAGGGAGGAAAAACTGTTTTTT	CASSVGGDREEKLFF
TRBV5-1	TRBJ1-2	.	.	TGCGCCAGCAGCCAGGGGAACTATGGCTACACCTTC	CASSQGNYGYTF
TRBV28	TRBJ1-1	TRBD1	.	TGTGCCAGCAGTGGGACAGTCAGACGTTTCACTGAAGCTTTCTTT	CASSGTVRRFTEAFF
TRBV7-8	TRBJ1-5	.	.	TGTGCCAGCAGCTTGAGGGTCACCCATCGGAATCAGCCCCAGCATTTT	CASSLRVTHRNQPQHF
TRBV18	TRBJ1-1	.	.	TGTGCCAGCTCACCACCACAGGGTAAAAAGAACACTGAAGCTTTCTTT	CASSPPQGKKNTEAFF
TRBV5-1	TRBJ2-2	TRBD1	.	TGCGCCAGCAGCCAAACAGGGGTCCCGAAGGAGCTGTTTTTT	CASSQTGVPKELFF
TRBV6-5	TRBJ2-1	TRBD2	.	TGTGCCAGCACCGAGGGGATAGCGGGAGAAACGTTCTTC	CASTEGIAGETFF
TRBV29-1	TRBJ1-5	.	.	TGCAGCGTGGGGGAACAGGGAAATCAGCCCCAGCATTTT	CSVGEQGNQPQHF
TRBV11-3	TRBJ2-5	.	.	TGTGCCAGCAGCTCAGCGACAGGACAAGAGACCCAGTACTTC	CASSSATGQETQYF
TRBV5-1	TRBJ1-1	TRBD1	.	TGCGCCAGCAGCCCAAGACAGGGGGCCGGGACTGAAGCTTTCTTT	CASSPRQGAGTEAFF
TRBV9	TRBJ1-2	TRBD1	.	TGTGCCAGCAGCGTAAACAGGGGACAGGGACCCAATGTTAACTATGGCTACACCTTC	CASSVNRGQGPNVNYGYTF
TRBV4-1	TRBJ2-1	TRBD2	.	TGCGCCAGCAGCCCGTCGATACTAGCGGGAAACAGGAATGAGCAGTTCTTC	CASSPSILAGNRNEQFF
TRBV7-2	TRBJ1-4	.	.	TGTGCCAGCAGCTTAGCCGGTAATAATGAAAAACTGTTTTTT	CASSLAGNNEKLFF
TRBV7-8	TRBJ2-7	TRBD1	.	TGTGCCAGCAGTTGGGACAGGGTAAACGAGCAGTACTTC	CASSWDRVNEQYF
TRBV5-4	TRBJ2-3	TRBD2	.	TGTGCCAGCAGCCGCGGGGGGCCCTACACAGATACGCAGTATTTT	CASSRGGPYTDTQYF
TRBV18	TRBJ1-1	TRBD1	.	TGTGCCAGCTCACCCGACAGGGACGCTGAAGCTTTCTTT	CASSPDRDAEAFF
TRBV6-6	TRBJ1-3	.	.	TGTGCCAGCAGCCTTCAGGGGTACTCTGGAAACACCATATATTTT	CASSLQGYSGNTIYF
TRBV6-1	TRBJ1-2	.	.	TGTGCCAGCAGGGAGGGTGCTAACTATGGCTACACCTTC	CASREGANYGYTF
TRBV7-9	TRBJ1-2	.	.	TGTGCCAGCAGCCCTGTAAGCGGCTACACCTTC	CASSPVSGYTF
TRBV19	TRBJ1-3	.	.	TGTGCCAGTACCATTACAGCTGGAAACACCATATATTTT	CASTITAGNTIYF
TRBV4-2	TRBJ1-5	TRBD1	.	TGTGCCAGCAGCCCCGAGGACAGGGGTCAGCCCCAGCATTTT	CASSPEDRGQPQHF
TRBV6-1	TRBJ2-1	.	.	TGTGCCAGCAGTGAACGGGGGAGCTCCTACAATGAGCAGTTCTTC	CASSERGSSYNEQFF
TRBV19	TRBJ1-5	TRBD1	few	TGTGCCAGTAGTGACAGACAGGGTGGGCAGCCCCAGCATTTT	CASSDRQGGQPQHF
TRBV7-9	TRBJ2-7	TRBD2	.	TGTGCCAGCGGACGACTAGCAGGTGCCGAGCAGTACTTC	CASGRLAGAEQYF
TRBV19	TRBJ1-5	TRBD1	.	TGTGCCAGTAGTGTCCTCCGACAGGGTCGGGGCAATCAGCCCCAGCATTTT	CASSVLRQGRGNQPQHF
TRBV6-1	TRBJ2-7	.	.	TGTGCCATCAAGATCAGGGTAAGCTACGAGCAGTACTTC	CAIKIRVSYEQYF
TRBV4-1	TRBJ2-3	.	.	TGCGCCAGCAGCCAAGATGGAGGGCGCACAGATACGCAGTATTTT	CASSQDGGRTDTQYF
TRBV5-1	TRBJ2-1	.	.	TGCGCCAGCAGCTTGACCGGGAGCTCCTACAATGAGCAGTTCTTC	CASSLTGSSYNEQFF
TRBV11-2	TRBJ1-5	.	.	TGTGCCAGCAGCTTAGGAAACAGGCCAGGGCCCCAGCATTTT	CASSLGNRPGPQHF
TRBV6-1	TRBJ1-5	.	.	TGTGCCAGCTATGTCAGGAATAGCAATCAGCCCCAGCATTTT	CASYVRNSNQPQHF
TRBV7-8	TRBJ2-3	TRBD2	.	TGTGCCAGCAGCTTAGTACCTAGCGGGGGGGTCGCCGGTGCGCGAGATACGCAGTATTTT	CASSLVPSGGVAGARDTQYF
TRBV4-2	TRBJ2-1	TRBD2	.	TGTGCCAGCAGCCGCCTGGGACTAGCGGGAGGAAGCTCCTACAATGAGCAGTTCTTC	CASSRLGLAGGSSYNEQFF
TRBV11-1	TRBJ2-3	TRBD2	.	TGTGCCAGCAGTCTACTAGCGGGAGGTCCCGATACGCAGTATTTT	CASSLLAGGPDTQYF
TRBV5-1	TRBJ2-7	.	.	TGCGCCAGCAGCTTTGGCGGCTCCTACGAGCAGTACTTC	CASSFGGSYEQYF
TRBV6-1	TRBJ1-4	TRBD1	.	TGTGCCAGCAGTGGAGAGCCGACAGGGCCGGGGGAAAAACTGTTTTTT	CASSGEPTGPGEKLFF
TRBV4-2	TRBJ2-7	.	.	TGTGCCAGCAGCCAAGGGGCAGGTTACGAGCAGTACTTC	CASSQGAGYEQYF
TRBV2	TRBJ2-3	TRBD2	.	TGTGCCAGCAGTGGGCTAGCGGGGCTTACAGATACGCAGTATTTT	CASSGLAGLTDTQYF
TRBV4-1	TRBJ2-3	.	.	TGCGCCAGCAGCCAAGATATAGCGGATACGCAGTATTTT	CASSQDIADTQYF
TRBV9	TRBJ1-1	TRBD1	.	TGTGCCAGCAGCCCCAGGACAGGGGGCGAGGACACTGAAGCTTTCTTT	CASSPRTGGEDTEAFF
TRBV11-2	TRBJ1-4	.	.	TGTGCCAGCAGCTTGGGACAAATCCTGTTTTTT	CASSLGQILFF
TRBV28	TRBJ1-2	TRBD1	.	TGTGCCAGCAGTTTAGAGGGGACAGGTCGCCATGGCTACACCTTC	CASSLEGTGRHGYTF
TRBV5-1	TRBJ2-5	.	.	TGCGCCAGCAGCTTCGTAGGAGACCGAAAAGAGACCCAGTACTTC	CASSFVGDRKETQYF
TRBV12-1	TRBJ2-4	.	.	TGTGCCAGCAACTTAACAGGGGAAGGGACCAAAAACATTCAGTACTTC	CASNLTGEGTKNIQYF
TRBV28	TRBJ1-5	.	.	TGTGCCAGCAGACTTAAGGGGGGCAATCAGCCCCAGCATTTT	CASRLKGGNQPQHF
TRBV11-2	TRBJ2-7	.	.	TGTGCCAGCAGCTACCGGGACTACGAGCAGTACTTC	CASSYRDYEQYF
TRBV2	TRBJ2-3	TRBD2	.	TGTGCCAGCAGTAGCGGGGGGGCAGATACGCAGTATTTT	CASSSGGADTQYF
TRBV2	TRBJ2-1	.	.	TGTGCCAGCAGTGTCTCGGGAGTCTACAATGAGCAGTTCTTC	CASSVSGVYNEQFF